These 21 T cell receptor beta chains came from one sample sequenced in a study of blood T cell repertoires in COVID-19. Some clones are missing from TCRdb's copy, which holds only in-frame ones; the method was immunoSEQ multiplex PCR. The sample lists 97,000 or so clones; over 85% were seen once. The sequencing sample was made of peripheral blood. Receptors originate from a woman in her forties or fifties with COVID-19, enrolled during active disease.

The DNA for the CDR3 is TGTGCCACCAGCAGAAGACAGGGAGAGAACACCGGGGAGCTGTTTTTT. Amino acids: CATSRRQGENTGELFF. The V call is TRBV15, the J call TRBJ2-2; 7 nucleotides agree with TRBD1. Germline CDR1 is LNHNV and CDR2 is YYDKDF (reference sequence). V shed 2 bases and J 1 base; nucleotides not matched to a gene: 4. The CDR3 length is 16 residues.

The sample holds one count of this clone. This chain links TRBV6-6 with TRBJ1-1, with 8 positions matching TRBD1. The V gene end was trimmed by 6 bases and the J gene end by 4 bases; junction bases not matched to a gene: 13. Germline V CDR1 and CDR2: MNHNY, SVGAGI (reference sequence). This CDR3 is 16 amino acids long. For the CDR3, the DNA is TGTGCCAGCAGCCTACAGGGGGTATTGTCAGGCACTGAAGCTTTCTTT. It encodes CASSLQGVLSGTEAFF.

This clone was seen a handful of times. The gene calls are TRBV12-3 or TRBV12-4 and TRBJ1-2; a weak D match, TRBD1 (5 bases). This CDR3 is 13 amino acids long. Trimming removed 4 bases at V and 7 bases at J, with 13 bases between. CDR3 sequence (DNA): TGTGCCAGCAGTTGGACAAGGATTACTGGCTACACCTTC. Its protein product is CASSWTRITGYTF.

CDR3 nucleotides: TGCGCCAGCAGCCAGGGACCCGGGACAGGGCGGAACACCATATATTTT. Amino acids: CASSQGPGTGRNTIYF. V gene TRBV4-1 combines with J gene TRBJ1-3; 9 bases match TRBD1. The junction had 10 bases not matched to a gene; V was cut back by 3 bases and J by 7 bases. Germline-derived CDR1 and CDR2 are MGHRA and YSYEKL. The CDR3 has 16 residues.

The CDR3 sequence is CASSVLQGGSYNEQFF. CDR3 in DNA: TGTGCCAGCAGCGTCTTACAGGGGGGATCCTACAATGAGCAGTTCTTC. The chain joins TRBV7-9 to TRBJ2-1, with TRBD1 matching over 8 bases. CDR3 length: 16 residues. J was trimmed by 1 base and V by 5 bases; bases with no gene match: 7. Germline CDR1 is SEHNR and CDR2 is FQNEAQ (reference sequence).

This chain links TRBV19 with TRBJ2-7; TRBD2 aligns across 13 bases. The germline V gene encodes CDR1 LNHDA and CDR2 SQIVND (reference sequence). Germline trimming cut 5 bases from V and 0 bases from J; bases unmatched to any gene: 10. CDR3 length equals 18 residues. CDR3 bases: TGTGCCAGTAGTCACCGAGGACTAGCGGGGGCCAGCTCCTACGAGCAGTACTTC. It specifies CASSHRGLAGASSYEQYF.

This clone was observed once. The chain recombines TRBV6-6 with TRBJ1-1; TRBD1 is a possible D gene (5 bases). Germline assignment: CDR1 MNHNY and CDR2 SVGAGI (reference sequence). The CDR3 runs to 16 residues. The germline V and J ends were trimmed by 1 base and 0 bases, with 12 bases remaining between them. CDR3 protein: CASSYYQGVMNTEAFF. The CDR3, as DNA: TGTGCCAGCAGTTACTATCAGGGCGTCATGAACACTGAAGCTTTCTTT.

This clone was counted a single time. The V gene is TRBV2, the J gene TRBJ1-4; 7 bases match TRBD1. CDR3 size: 15 residues. Trimming cost V 4 bases and J 0 bases; bases outside gene matches: 2. The germline CDR1 and CDR2 sequences are SNHLY and FYNNEI. CDR3 region: CASSGGTATNEKLFF. CDR3 nucleotides: TGTGCCAGCAGTGGAGGGACAGCAACTAATGAAAAACTGTTTTTT.

This clone is a singleton in its sample. The rearrangement uses TRBV4-3 and TRBJ1-6; 9 nucleotides agree with TRBD1. The CDR3 consists of 16 residues. Trimming cost V 0 bases and J 7 bases; bases outside gene matches: 4. From germline, CDR1 is LGHNA and CDR2 YSLEER. The CDR3 DNA reads TGCGCCAGCAGCCAAGAACAGGGGGCTCGGAATTCACCCCTCCACTTT. It translates to CASSQEQGARNSPLHF.

The chain joins TRBV6-1 to TRBJ1-4; 9 bases fit TRBD1. CDR3 length equals 15 residues. Trimming removed 1 base from V and 8 bases from J; junction bases left unmatched: 5. CDR1 and CDR2 from the germline V gene are MNHNS and SASEGT. CDR3: CASSEGDRAVEKLFF. The CDR3 nucleotides are TGTGCCAGCAGTGAAGGGGACAGGGCGGTGGAAAAACTGTTTTTT.

The rearrangement joins TRBV21-1 to TRBJ1-2; the table's TRBD1 call for D was not verified on the DNA. TRBV21-1 is listed as a pseudogene. The CDR3 covers 14 residues. The CDR3 region has the DNA TGTGCCAGCGGCACTACAGGGGCGGCCTATGGCTATACCTTC. This codes for CASGTTGAAYGYTF.

V usage is TRBV9 and J usage is TRBJ1-2; D ambiguous. Germline CDR1 reads SGDLS; CDR2 reads YYNGEE. This CDR3 comprises 11 residues. The germline V and J ends were trimmed by 4 bases and 8 bases, with 9 bases remaining between them. The CDR3 loop reads CASSSGGGYTF. The CDR3 DNA reads as TGTGCCAGCAGCTCGGGAGGCGGCTACACCTTC.

The chain links TRBV11-1 to TRBJ2-7, with D perhaps matching TRBD2 (5 bases). Germline-derived CDR1 and CDR2 are SGHAT and FQDESV (reference sequence). CDR3 length: 13 residues. V was trimmed by 1 base and J by 4 bases, leaving 8 bases between them. CDR3 bases: TGTGCCAGCAGCTTAGGTAGCGCTTACGAGCAGTACTTC. Translation gives CASSLGSAYEQYF.

The chain carries TRBV19 and TRBJ1-6; D remains unclear. CDR3 length equals 13 residues. V lost 2 bases and J 9 bases, leaving 8 bases between the germline ends. Looked up from germline, CDR1 is LNHDA and CDR2 is SQIVND (reference sequence). The CDR3 coding sequence is TGTGCCAGTAGTATAACATTTCGTTCACCCCTCCACTTT. Its translation: CASSITFRSPLHF.

The CDR3 protein is CASGLVEGEQYV. CDR3 DNA sequence: TGTGCCAGCGGTCTCGTAGAGGGCGAGCAGTACGTC. The V and J genes are TRBV21-1 and TRBJ2-7; TRBD2 is the table's D call and was not checked against the DNA. TRBV21-1 is tagged as a pseudogene. This CDR3 spans 12 amino acids.

The CDR3 loop is CASSPYPGTADYGYTF. In nucleotides, the CDR3 is TGTGCCAGCTCACCTTATCCCGGGACAGCCGACTATGGCTACACCTTC. The chain links TRBV18 to TRBJ1-2, with 7 bases identical to TRBD1. The CDR3 loop spans 16 amino acids. The V gene end was trimmed by 3 bases and the J gene end by 3 bases; junction bases not matched to a gene: 10. Germline loops: CDR1 KGHSH, CDR2 LQKENI.

The chain recombines TRBV27 with TRBJ2-3; tentatively, D is TRBD2 (5 bases). Germline lookup yields CDR1 MNHEY and CDR2 SMNVEV (reference sequence). This CDR3 spans 17 amino acids. The germline V and J ends were trimmed by 4 bases and 4 bases, with 21 bases remaining between them. The chain's CDR3 is CASSSGVLFGAADTQYF. The CDR3 coding sequence is TGTGCCAGCAGTTCCGGGGTACTTTTCGGAGCGGCAGATACGCAGTATTTT.

This clone came up once. V and J are TRBV19 and TRBJ1-5; unclear D gene. Germline CDR1 is LNHDA and CDR2 is SQIVND (reference sequence). The V end was cut by 3 bases, the J end by 8 bases, with 11 bases between. The CDR3 is 13 residues long. The CDR3 DNA follows: TGTGCCAGTAGTATGGCAGGTTTGGAGCCCCAGCATTTT. Its protein is CASSMAGLEPQHF.

The chain recombines TRBV7-8 with TRBJ1-1, with D possibly matching TRBD1 (5 bases). CDR1 SGHVS and CDR2 FQNEAQ come from the germline V gene. The CDR3 length is 15 residues. The V end lost 1 base, the J end lost 0 bases, and 9 bases lay between the germline ends. DNA of the CDR3: TGTGCCAGCAGCTTAGATAGGGGATTGAACACTGAAGCTTTCTTT. It yields the protein CASSLDRGLNTEAFF.

The chain joins TRBV5-4 to TRBJ1-1; TRBD1 is a possible D gene (5 bases). The CDR3 sequence is 14 residues long. The ends were cut back, 4 bases at V and 5 bases at J, with 15 bases in the middle. Germline loops: CDR1 SGHNT, CDR2 YYREEE (reference sequence). The CDR3 DNA sequence: TGTGCCAGCAGCCCTGCGGGGGTCCGGACTGAAGCTTTCTTT. Its translation: CASSPAGVRTEAFF.

The chain links TRBV9 to TRBJ1-2, with D unclear. The CDR3 is 14 amino acids. Germline lookup yields CDR1 SGDLS and CDR2 YYNGEE. Trimming removed 4 bases from V and 6 bases from J, with 16 bases in between. CDR3 DNA sequence: TGTGCCAGCAGCCCCCAGGCTTACGATAATGGCTACACCTTC. As protein: CASSPQAYDNGYTF.